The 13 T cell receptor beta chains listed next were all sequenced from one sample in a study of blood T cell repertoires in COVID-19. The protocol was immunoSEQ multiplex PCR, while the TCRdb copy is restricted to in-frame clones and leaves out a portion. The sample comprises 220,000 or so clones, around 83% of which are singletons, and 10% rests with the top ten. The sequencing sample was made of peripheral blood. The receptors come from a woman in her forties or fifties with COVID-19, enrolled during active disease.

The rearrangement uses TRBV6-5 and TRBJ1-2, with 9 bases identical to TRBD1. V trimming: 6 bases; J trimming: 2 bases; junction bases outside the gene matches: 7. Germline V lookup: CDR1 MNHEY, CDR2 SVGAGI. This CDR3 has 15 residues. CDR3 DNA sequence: TGTGCCAGCAGGTCGCGACAGGGGGGAAACTATGGCTACACCTTC. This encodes CASRSRQGGNYGYTF.

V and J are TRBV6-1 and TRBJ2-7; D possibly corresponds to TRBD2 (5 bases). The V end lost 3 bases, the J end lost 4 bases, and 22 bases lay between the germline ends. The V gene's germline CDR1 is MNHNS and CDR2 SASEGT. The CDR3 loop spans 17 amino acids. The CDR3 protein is CASSDRRRGQGVYEQYF. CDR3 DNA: TGTGCCAGCAGTGACCGACGCCGAGGGCAAGGAGTTTACGAGCAGTACTTC.

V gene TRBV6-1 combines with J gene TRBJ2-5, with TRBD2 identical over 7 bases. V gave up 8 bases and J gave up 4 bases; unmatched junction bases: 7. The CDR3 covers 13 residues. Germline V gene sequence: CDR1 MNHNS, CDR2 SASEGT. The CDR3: CASRRGSRETQYF. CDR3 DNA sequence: TGTGCCAGCCGGCGGGGGAGTCGAGAGACCCAGTACTTC.

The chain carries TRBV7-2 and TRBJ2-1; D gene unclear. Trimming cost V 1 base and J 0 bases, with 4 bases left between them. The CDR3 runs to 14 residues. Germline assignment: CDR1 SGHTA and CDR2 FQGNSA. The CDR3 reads CASSLVSSYNEQFF. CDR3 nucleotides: TGTGCCAGCAGCTTAGTCAGCTCCTACAATGAGCAGTTCTTC.

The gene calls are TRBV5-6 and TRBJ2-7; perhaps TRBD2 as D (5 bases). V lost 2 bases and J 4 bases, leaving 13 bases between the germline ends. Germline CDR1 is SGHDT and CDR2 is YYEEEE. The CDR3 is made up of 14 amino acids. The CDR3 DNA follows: TGTGCCAGCAGCTTTGGACGGGGTCAGTACGAGCAGTACGTC. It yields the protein CASSFGRGQYEQYV.

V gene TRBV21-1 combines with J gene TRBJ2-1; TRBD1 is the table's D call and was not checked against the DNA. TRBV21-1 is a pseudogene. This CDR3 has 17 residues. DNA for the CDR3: TGTGCCAGCAGCCTACCTTATGGGGACAGATACCACAATGAGCAGTTCTTC. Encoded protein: CASSLPYGDRYHNEQFF.

The CDR3 DNA is TGTGCCTGGAATGTGGGCACATTCACTGAAGCTTTCTTT. Amino acid sequence: CAWNVGTFTEAFF. The J gene is TRBJ1-1, the V gene TRBV30; D uncertain. This CDR3 region has 13 residues. V lost 4 bases to trimming and J lost 4 bases, with 13 bases between them. CDR1 GTSNPN and CDR2 SVGIG come from the germline V gene (reference sequence).

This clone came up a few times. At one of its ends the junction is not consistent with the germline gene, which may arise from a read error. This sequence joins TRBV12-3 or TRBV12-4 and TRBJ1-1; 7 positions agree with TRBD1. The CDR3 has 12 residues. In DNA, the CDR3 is TGTGCCAGCAGTGTTCGGGACAGCCAGAACATCTTT. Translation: CASSVRDSQNIF.

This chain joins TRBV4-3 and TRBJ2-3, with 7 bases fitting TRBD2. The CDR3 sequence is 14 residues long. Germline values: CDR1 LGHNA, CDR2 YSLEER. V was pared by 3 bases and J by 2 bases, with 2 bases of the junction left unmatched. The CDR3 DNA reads TGCGCCAGCAGCCAGGGGGGGAACACAGATACGCAGTATTTT. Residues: CASSQGGNTDTQYF.

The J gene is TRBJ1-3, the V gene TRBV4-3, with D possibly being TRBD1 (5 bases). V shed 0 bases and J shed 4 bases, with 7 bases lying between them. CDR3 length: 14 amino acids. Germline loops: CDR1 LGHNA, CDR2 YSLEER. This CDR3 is CASSQEGPGNTIYF. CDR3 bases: TGCGCCAGCAGCCAAGAGGGGCCCGGAAACACCATATATTTT.

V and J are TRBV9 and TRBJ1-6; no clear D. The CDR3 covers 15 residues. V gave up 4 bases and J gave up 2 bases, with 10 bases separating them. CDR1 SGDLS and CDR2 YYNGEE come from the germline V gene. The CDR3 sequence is CASSPPGAYNSPLHF. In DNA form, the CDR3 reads TGTGCCAGCAGCCCCCCCGGGGCCTATAATTCACCCCTCCACTTT.

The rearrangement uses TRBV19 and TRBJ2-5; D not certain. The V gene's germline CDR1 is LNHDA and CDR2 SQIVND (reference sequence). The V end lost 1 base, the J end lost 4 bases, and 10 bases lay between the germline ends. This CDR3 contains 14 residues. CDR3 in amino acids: CASSIVHPGETQYF. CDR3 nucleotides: TGTGCCAGTAGTATAGTCCACCCAGGAGAGACCCAGTACTTC.

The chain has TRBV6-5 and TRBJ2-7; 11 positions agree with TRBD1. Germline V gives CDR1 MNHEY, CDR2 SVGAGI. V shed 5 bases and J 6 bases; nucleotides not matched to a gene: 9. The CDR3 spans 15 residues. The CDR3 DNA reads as TGTGCCAGCAGTCCCCGGACAGGGGGCGCGGGCGAGCAGTACTTC. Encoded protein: CASSPRTGGAGEQYF.